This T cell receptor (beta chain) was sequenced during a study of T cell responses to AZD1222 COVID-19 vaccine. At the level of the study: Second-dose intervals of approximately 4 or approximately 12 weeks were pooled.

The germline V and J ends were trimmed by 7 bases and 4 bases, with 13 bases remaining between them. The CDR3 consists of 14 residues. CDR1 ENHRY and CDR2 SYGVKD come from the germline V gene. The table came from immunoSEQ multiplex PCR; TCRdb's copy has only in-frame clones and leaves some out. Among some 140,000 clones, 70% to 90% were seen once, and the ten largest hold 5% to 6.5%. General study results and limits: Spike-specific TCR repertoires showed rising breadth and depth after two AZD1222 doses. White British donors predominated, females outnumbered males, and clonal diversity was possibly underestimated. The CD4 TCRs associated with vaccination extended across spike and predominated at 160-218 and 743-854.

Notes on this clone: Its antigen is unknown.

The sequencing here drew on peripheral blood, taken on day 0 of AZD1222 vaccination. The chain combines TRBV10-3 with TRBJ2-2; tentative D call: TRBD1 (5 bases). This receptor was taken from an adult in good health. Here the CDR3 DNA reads TGTGCCATCACCGCGCCGGACACCACCGGGGAGCTGTTTTTT. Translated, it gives CAITAPDTTGELFF.